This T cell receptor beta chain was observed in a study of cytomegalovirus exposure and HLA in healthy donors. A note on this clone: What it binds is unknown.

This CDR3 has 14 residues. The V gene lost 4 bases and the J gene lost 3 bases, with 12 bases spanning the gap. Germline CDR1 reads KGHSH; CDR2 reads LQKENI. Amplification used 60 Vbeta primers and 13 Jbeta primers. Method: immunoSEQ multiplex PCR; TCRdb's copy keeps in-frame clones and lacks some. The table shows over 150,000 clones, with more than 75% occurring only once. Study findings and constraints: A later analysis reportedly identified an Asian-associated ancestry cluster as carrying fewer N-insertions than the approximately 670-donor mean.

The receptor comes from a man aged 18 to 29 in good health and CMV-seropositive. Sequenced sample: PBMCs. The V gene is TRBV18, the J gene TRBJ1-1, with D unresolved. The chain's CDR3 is CASSQRPRDTEAFF. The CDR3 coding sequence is TGTGCCAGCTCACAACGGCCCCGGGACACTGAAGCTTTCTTT.